The 9 T cell receptor beta chains reported below all come from one sample, sequenced in a study of Graves' ophthalmopathy and Graves' hyperthyroidism. RNA transcripts served as template for amplifying TCR beta CDR3 sequences. First-round RT-PCR with HTBI primers preceded a second-round multiplex PCR. TCRdb itself ran the multiplex PCR reads through MiXCR, one entry per CDR3 protein. The data show about 740,000 distinct CDR3 sequences, 40% seen once. Sequencing used peripheral blood. These receptors were obtained from an adult man with Graves' ophthalmopathy.

This chain joins TRBV6-6 and TRBJ2-7; 8 nucleotides line up with TRBD1. Trimming took 4 bases from V and 6 from J; bases not matched to a gene: 5. From germline, CDR1 is MNHNY and CDR2 SVGAGI (reference sequence). CDR3 length equals 13 residues. CDR3 coding DNA: TGTGCCAGCAGTTTTTCAGGGGGCCGCGAGCAGTACTTC. It is translated as CASSFSGGREQYF.

This chain uses TRBV24-1 with TRBJ1-5; 7 positions match TRBD1. V was pared by 1 base and J by 5 bases, with 10 bases of the junction left unmatched. The germline V gene has CDR1 KGHDR and CDR2 SFDVKD. The CDR3 extends over 17 amino acids. The CDR3, as DNA: TGTGCCACCAGTGATTTAACAGGGGCCACCGGGGATCAGCCCCAGCATTTT. It specifies CATSDLTGATGDQPQHF.

This clonotype has a handful of counts. The chain employs TRBV5-1 and TRBJ1-2; D gene unclear. This CDR3 spans 14 amino acids. Trimming took off 4 bases at V and 2 bases at J, with 12 bases between the two ends. In germline, CDR1 is SGHRS, CDR2 YFSETQ. In DNA, the CDR3 is TGCGCCAGCAGCCCCGCGACGGAGAACTATGGCTACACCTTC. Translating gives CASSPATENYGYTF.

The V call is TRBV10-3, the J call TRBJ2-7; D is unresolved. This CDR3 has 16 residues. V was pared by 0 bases and J by 2 bases, with 14 bases between. CDR1 and CDR2 from the germline V gene are ENHRY and SYGVKD. The DNA of the CDR3 is TGTGCCATCAGTGAGTCGAATTGGCGACGGACCTACGAGCAGTACTTC. Its protein product is CAISESNWRRTYEQYF.

On this clonotype itself: This sequence may be a read error, since a much larger clone differs from it by one base. The chain carries TRBV9 and TRBJ2-5; no clear D. Germline loops: CDR1 SGDLS, CDR2 YYNGEE. The CDR3 covers 15 residues. V lost 3 bases and J 0 bases, leaving 12 bases between the germline ends. Here the CDR3 reads CASSEGGEYQETQYF. CDR3 nucleotide sequence: TGTGCCAGCAGCGAGGGCGGAGAGTACCAAGAGACCCAGTACTTC.

This clonotype was counted only a few times. The V gene is TRBV7-3, the J gene TRBJ2-6; D not certain. Trimming left V 5 bases short and J 2 bases short, with 10 bases between. The CDR3 is 15 amino acids. Germline V gene lookup returns CDR1 SGHTA and CDR2 FQGTGA. The CDR3: CASSPYSTGANVLTF. The CDR3 DNA reads as TGTGCCAGCAGCCCTTACAGTACTGGGGCCAACGTCCTGACTTTC.

This clonotype was detected a few times. CDR3: CASSSPDRGSSSPLHF. The CDR3 DNA reads as TGCGCCAGCAGCTCGCCCGACAGGGGATCAAGCTCACCCCTCCACTTT. This chain uses TRBV5-1 with TRBJ1-6; TRBD1 matches 8 bases. V shed 3 bases and J 10 bases; nucleotides not matched to a gene: 12. CDR3 length: 16 residues. CDR1 is SGHRS and CDR2 is YFSETQ in the germline V gene.

The V call is TRBV9, the J call TRBJ1-2; D is unclear. Per germline, CDR1 SGDLS and CDR2 YYNGEE. V gave up 2 bases and J gave up 4 bases, with 18 bases separating them. The CDR3 consists of 16 residues. The CDR3 nucleotides read TGTGCCAGCAGCGTGACATTCGCACCGAATCGCTATGGCTACACCTTC. It codes for CASSVTFAPNRYGYTF. The full variable domain, with the rest looked up from reference TRBV9 and TRBJ1-2, is DSGVTQTPKHLITATGQRVTLRCSPRSGDLSVYWYQQSLDQGLQFLIQYYNGEERAKGNILERFSAQQFPDLHSELNLSSLELGDSALYFCASSVTFAPNRYGYTFGSGTRLTVV.

The chain uses TRBV19 and TRBJ1-1, with D uncertain. Germline V gene sequence: CDR1 LNHDA, CDR2 SQIVND (reference sequence). CDR3 length equals 13 residues. Trimming removed 6 bases from V and 6 bases from J, with 14 bases in between. For the CDR3, the DNA is TGTGCCAGTAGCTATTATATGTCGCCTGAAGCTTTCTTT. As protein: CASSYYMSPEAFF.